This T cell receptor beta chain derives from a study of blood T cell repertoires in COVID-19. Study at large: Spain, Italy and the United States supplied samples that represented acute and convalescent COVID-19. In each case, the material was cDNA or gDNA derived from T cells, B-cell-depleted T cells, or PBMCs.

The table came from immunoSEQ multiplex PCR; TCRdb's copy has only in-frame clones and leaves some out. The table includes over 55,000 clones, around 83% detected once. Trimming shortened V by 1 base and J by 4 bases, and 13 bases separated the two germline ends. Germline V gene sequence: CDR1 MNHNS, CDR2 SASEGT. CDR3 length equals 15 residues. The rearrangement uses TRBV6-1 and TRBJ2-5; the D gene is possibly TRBD2 (6 bases). Specimen: peripheral blood. The origin of this receptor is a middle-aged man with COVID-19, enrolled during active disease. The CDR3 sequence is CASSEVKGGLETQYF. The CDR3 nucleotides are TGTGCCAGCAGTGAAGTTAAGGGAGGCTTAGAGACCCAGTACTTC.